Listed below are T cell receptor beta chains from one sample, sequenced in a study of T-cell reconstitution after alpha-beta-depleted transplantation in children. TCRdb re-derived calls from the PCR reads in MiXCR, one entry per CDR3 protein. The sample gives just over 950,000 distinct CDR3 sequences, around 30% of which show up once; over 25% is in the top ten. The sample was PBMCs, mostly from graft donor cells, taken 360 days after TCRalphabeta/CD19-depleted stem cell transplant. The receptors here all came from a boy in the first two years of life who had a stem cell transplant for SCID, so the T cells may come from the graft donor. Both conserved end residues are part of each CDR3.

TRBJ1-5 TRBV28 CASTPDGPSNQPQHF
TRBJ2-2 TRBV6-5 CASSYRQKRTGELFF
TRBJ2-3 TRBV10-3 CAISESLAVSTDTQYF
TRBJ1-2 TRBV10-3 CAISESTGPVMDYTF
TRBJ1-3 TRBV12-3/TRBV12-4 CASSFKQGSGNTIYF
TRBJ2-7 TRBV9 CASSVAGTGYYEQYF
TRBJ2-1 TRBV5-1 CASNTRGGPNNEQFF
TRBJ2-6 TRBV28 CASSLYRGNSGANVLTF
TRBJ2-2 TRBV19 CASTPWGNGELFF
TRBJ1-1 TRBV18 CASSRLGQGGVEAFF
TRBJ1-2 TRBV7-3 CASSLDGAEFNYGYTF
TRBJ1-1 TRBV6-5 CASRWTGGLVF
TRBJ2-3 TRBV20-1 CSASVTDTQYF
TRBJ2-7 TRBV4-2 CASSQGGQNSYEQYF
TRBJ1-1 TRBV5-6 CASSFLGVDYTEAFF
TRBJ1-4 TRBV12-3/TRBV12-4 CASSRQDDEKLFF
TRBJ2-7 TRBV12-3/TRBV12-4 CASIPFYHRLDEQYF
TRBJ2-1 TRBV28 CASFDRVVVNEQFF
TRBJ2-5 TRBV5-1 CASRVGHQQETQYF
TRBJ2-3 TRBV10-3 CAISALLRGSTDTQYF
TRBJ2-7 TRBV6-2/TRBV6-3 CASRETGTDPREQYF
TRBJ2-5 TRBV5-5 CASSLQALQETQYF
TRBJ2-3 TRBV7-2 CASSKLLAPSGTDTQYF